Included here is one T cell receptor beta chain sequence, with context. CDR1 MNHEY and CDR2 SMNVEV come from the germline V gene (reference sequence). This CDR3 spans 15 amino acids. J lost 6 bases, V lost 5 bases, and 7 bases had no gene match. The data were taken from a study of blood T cell repertoires in COVID-19. Study-level background: COVID-19 samples, acute and convalescent, were from the United States, Italy and Spain.

Per the original methods: Estimation of nucleated cell counts was performed using reference gene primer amplification. Method: immunoSEQ multiplex PCR; TCRdb's copy keeps in-frame clones and lacks some. That table is the source of V, J and clone size, and D and trimming were worked out from the DNA. The profile shows around 170,000 clones, about 81% of them singletons. Input material: peripheral blood. The chain links TRBV27 to TRBJ2-4; 10 bases align to TRBD2. This receptor was obtained from a woman aged 80 or over with COVID-19, enrolled during active disease. The chain's CDR3 is CASSMLAGAGNIQYF. CDR3 nucleotides: TGTGCCAGCAGTATGCTAGCGGGGGCTGGAAACATTCAGTACTTC.